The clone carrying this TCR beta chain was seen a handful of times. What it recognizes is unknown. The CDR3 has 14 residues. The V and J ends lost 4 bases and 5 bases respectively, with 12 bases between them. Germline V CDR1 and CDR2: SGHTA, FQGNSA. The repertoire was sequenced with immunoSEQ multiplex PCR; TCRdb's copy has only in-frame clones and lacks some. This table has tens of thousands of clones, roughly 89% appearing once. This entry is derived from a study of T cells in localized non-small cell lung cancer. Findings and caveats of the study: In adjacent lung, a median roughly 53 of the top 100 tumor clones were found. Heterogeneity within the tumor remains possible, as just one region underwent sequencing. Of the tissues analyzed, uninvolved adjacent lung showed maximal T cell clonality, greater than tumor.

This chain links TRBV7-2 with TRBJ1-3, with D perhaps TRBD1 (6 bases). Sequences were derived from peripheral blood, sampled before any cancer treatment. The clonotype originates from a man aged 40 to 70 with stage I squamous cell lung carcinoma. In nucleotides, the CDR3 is TGTGCCAGCAGCTCCAGGGGCCCACGAAACACCATATATTTT. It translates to CASSSRGPRNTIYF.